The present TCR beta chain was sequenced within a study of control samples from healthy donors and cancer patients. Only in-frame clones appear in the TCRdb table, and some are missing; sequencing was by immunoSEQ multiplex PCR. The sample lists 150,000 to 200,000 clones, more than 85% occurring once. This clone was seen more than once but under ten times. This CDR3 has 14 amino acids. With 4 bases clipped from V and 7 bases from J, the junction kept 5 bases outside the gene matches. Germline V gene data show CDR1 as LNHDA and CDR2 as SQIVND (reference sequence). The sequencing sample was made of blood. The chain combines TRBV19 with TRBJ1-4, with TRBD1 matching 8 bases. This receptor was identified in a woman between 35 and 50 years old in good health. DNA for the CDR3: TGTGCCAGTAGTAGCAGGGGGCTCTCTGAAAAACTGTTTTTT. This encodes CASSSRGLSEKLFF.